This T cell receptor beta chain stems from a study of blood T cell repertoires in COVID-19. About the study: The United States, Italy and Spain were the sources of the acute and convalescent COVID-19 samples.

Recovered status in Cohort 3 required two negative PCRs, clearance, or symptom resolution. The germline V gene encodes CDR1 SEHNR and CDR2 FQNEAQ (reference sequence). The CDR3 length is 18 residues. The V and J ends lost 5 bases and 2 bases, in that order; junction bases with no gene match: 15. As processed by the authors: Reference gene primer amplification yielded estimated nucleated cell counts. Produced via immunoSEQ multiplex PCR; TCRdb's table is partial and in-frame only. For V, J and clone size, that table is used; D and trimming come from the DNA. The data contain over 300,000 clones, 80% to 90% of them singletons.

This receptor was obtained from a woman aged 18-29 years who had recovered from COVID-19. V gene TRBV7-9 combines with J gene TRBJ2-3; 8 nucleotides line up with TRBD2. The sequencing sample was made of PBMCs or T cells enriched from blood (not recorded which). This CDR3 is CASSTLKLLAEPTDTQYF. CDR3 DNA: TGTGCCAGCAGCACACTAAAATTACTAGCGGAGCCCACAGATACGCAGTATTTT.